These 25 T cell receptor beta chains share one sample of origin, sequenced in a study of blood T cells in healthy people across ages. Sample-barcoded 5' priming and a J-beta primer mix drove a second PCR of 7 to 11 cycles. TCRdb reprocessed the 5' RACE reads with MiXCR, giving one entry per CDR3 protein. The repertoire consists of around 800,000 distinct CDR3 sequences, with approximately 48% occurring once and the leading ten covering roughly 19%. Sequencing was performed on blood. The receptors come from a man aged 55-75 years in good health.

On this clonotype itself: Possible read error: a much larger clone is one base away. This chain connects TRBV12-3 or TRBV12-4 to TRBJ2-5; 8 bases are shared with TRBD2. With the DNA end fitting TRBJ2-4 better, the J assignment may be wrong. The CDR3 spans 15 residues. In nucleotides, the CDR3 is TGTGCCAGCACTCAACTAGCGGAGAACAAAAACATTCAGTACTTC. Translating it yields CASTQLAENKNIQYF.

This chain joins TRBV9 and TRBJ2-1; D not resolved. This CDR3 has 14 amino acids. Germline CDR1 is SGDLS and CDR2 is YYNGEE. Trimming removed 4 bases from V and 2 bases from J, with 10 bases in between. The CDR3: CASSPTVTYNEQFF. As DNA, the CDR3 is TGTGCCAGCAGCCCCACCGTGACCTACAATGAGCAGTTCTTC. Together with reference TRBV9 and TRBJ2-1, the CDR3 gives the full variable domain: DSGVTQTPKHLITATGQRVTLRCSPRSGDLSVYWYQQSLDQGLQFLIQYYNGEERAKGNILERFSAQQFPDLHSELNLSSLELGDSALYFCASSPTVTYNEQFFGPGTRLTVL.

The chain combines TRBV6-2 or TRBV6-3 with TRBJ2-1; D ambiguous. Trimming took 2 bases from V and 6 from J, leaving 5 bases between them. Germline values: CDR1 MNHEY, CDR2 SVGEGT. This CDR3 has 12 amino acids. CDR3 DNA: TGTGCCAGCAGTTACAGTATCAATGAGCAGTTCTTC. This codes for CASSYSINEQFF.

In its sample, this clonotype was seen a few times. This chain joins TRBV20-1 and TRBJ2-3; unclear D gene. There are 11 residues in the CDR3. The germline CDR1 and CDR2 sequences are DFQATT and SNEGSKA (reference sequence). V shed 6 bases and J shed 7 bases, with 11 bases lying between them. The CDR3 nucleotides are TGCAGTGCCCGCATCGGTAATACGCAGTATTTT. This sequence encodes CSARIGNTQYF.

The chain recombines TRBV7-8 with TRBJ2-1; 13 bases match TRBD2. The germline CDR1 and CDR2 sequences are SGHVS and FQNEAQ. With 4 bases clipped from V and 7 bases from J, the junction kept 7 bases outside the gene matches. There are 16 residues in the CDR3. DNA for the CDR3: TGTGCCAGCAGCTCGACGACTAGCGGGGGGCCGAATGAGCAGTTCTTC. This translates into CASSSTTSGGPNEQFF. The full variable domain, in which reference TRBV7-8 and TRBJ2-1 provide the parts outside the CDR3, is GAGVSQSPRYKVAKRGQDVALRCDPISGHVSLFWYQQALGQGPEFLTYFQNEAQLDKSGLPSDRFFAERPEGSVSTLKIQRTQQEDSAVYLCASSSTTSGGPNEQFFGPGTRLTVL.

The chain's CDR3 is CSARPGPWGQETQYF. CDR3 nucleotide sequence: TGCAGTGCTAGACCCGGACCCTGGGGGCAAGAGACCCAGTACTTC. The gene calls are TRBV20-1 and TRBJ2-5; possibly TRBD1 or TRBD2 for D (5 bases each). Trimming removed 2 bases from V and 2 bases from J, with 15 bases in between. This CDR3 comprises 15 residues. Germline-derived CDR1 and CDR2 are DFQATT and SNEGSKA (reference sequence).

The sample holds a few counts of this clonotype. The genes are TRBV18 and TRBJ2-3; D unclear. CDR1 KGHSH and CDR2 LQKENI come from the germline V gene. V was trimmed by 8 bases and J by 0 bases, leaving 12 bases between them. This CDR3 spans 14 amino acids. CDR3: CASTRAFSTDTQYF. CDR3 DNA: TGTGCCAGCACAAGGGCGTTTAGCACAGATACGCAGTATTTT. Filled out from reference TRBV18 and TRBJ2-3, the complete variable domain reads NAGVMQNPRHLVRRRGQEARLRCSPMKGHSHVYWYRQLPEEGLKFMVYLQKENIIDESGMPKERFSAEFPKEGPSILRIQQVVRGDSAAYFCASTRAFSTDTQYFGPGTRLTVL.

V gene TRBV2 combines with J gene TRBJ2-5; D possibly matches TRBD1 or TRBD2 (5 bases each). This CDR3 spans 15 amino acids. Germline CDR1 reads SNHLY; CDR2 reads FYNNEI. V lost 2 bases, J lost 11 bases, and 21 bases lay in between. Written as DNA, the CDR3 is TGTGCCAGCAGTGAACGACAGCCCGGGGACCATGAGCAGTACTTC. Amino acids: CASSERQPGDHEQYF.

Regarding this clonotype: A read error may produce the germline difference seen at one junction end. The chain joins TRBV29-1 to TRBJ2-1; D might be TRBD1 (6 bases). Germline loops: CDR1 SQVTM, CDR2 ANQGSEA. The CDR3 totals 14 residues. The DNA of the CDR3 is TGCAGCGTTGAGGCAGGGGCCGTTTACAATGTGCAGTTCTTC. Its translation is CSVEAGAVYNVQFF.

This clonotype was seen only once. An end of the junction does not agree with germline; a read error may underlie this. DNA of the CDR3: TGTGCCAGCAGGTTAGCGGGATCCCCGGTGGAGCAGTACTTC. Translated, it gives CASRLAGSPVEQYF. This chain joins TRBV12-3 or TRBV12-4 and TRBJ2-4; 8 bases agree with TRBD2. The CDR3 spans 14 residues.

The chain employs TRBV7-2 and TRBJ1-1, with no clear D. Germline V lookup: CDR1 SGHTA, CDR2 FQGNSA. The CDR3 runs 14 residues. V was pared by 5 bases and J by 4 bases, with 14 bases between. CDR3 loop: CASSPEGLPTEAFF. As DNA, the CDR3 is TGTGCCAGCAGCCCCGAGGGTCTACCCACTGAAGCTTTCTTT.

In regard to this clonotype: One junction end disagrees with the germline gene, perhaps due to a read error. The V gene is TRBV5-1, the J gene TRBJ1-1; the D is unclear. Per the germline V gene, CDR1 is SGHRS and CDR2 is YFSETQ. The CDR3 covers 15 residues. The CDR3 region is CASSYNTLGQTEAFF. The DNA for the CDR3 is TGCGCCAGCAGCTACAATACTTTAGGTCAAACTGAGGCTTTCTTT.

This clonotype was observed a handful of times. This chain links TRBV2 with TRBJ2-5, with TRBD2 matching over 9 bases. CDR3 length: 12 amino acids. The ends lost 8 bases at V and 7 bases at J; junction bases unmatched: 5. Germline V lookup: CDR1 SNHLY, CDR2 FYNNEI. The CDR3 nucleotides read TGTGCCAGCTCCGGCGGGGGGGTGACCCAGTACTTC. This sequence encodes CASSGGGVTQYF.

This clonotype was counted between two and nine times. This chain connects TRBV6-2 or TRBV6-3 to TRBJ2-3; tentatively, D is TRBD1 (6 bases). Trimming took 5 bases from V and 1 from J, leaving 13 bases between them. The CDR3 has 15 residues. Per germline, CDR1 MNHEY and CDR2 SVGEGT. The CDR3 is CASSQGTPGTDTQYF. CDR3 nucleotides: TGTGCCAGCAGTCAAGGGACACCGGGCACAGATACGCAGTATTTT.

The rearrangement uses TRBV20-1 and TRBJ2-7; D uncertain. The length of the CDR3 is 13 residues. Germline V gene lookup returns CDR1 DFQATT and CDR2 SNEGSKA (reference sequence). Trimming removed 0 bases from V and 5 bases from J, with 11 bases in between. CDR3 protein: CSARDQGFHEQYF. The CDR3 region has the DNA TGCAGTGCTAGAGACCAAGGGTTTCACGAGCAGTACTTC.

As for this clonotype: The junction and the germline gene differ at one end; a read error may be behind it. CDR3 residues: CGGARLASGGYTF. The CDR3 nucleotides read TGCGGGGGGGCCCGGTTAGCTAGTGGTGGCTACACCTTC. This chain uses TRBV30 with TRBJ1-2; TRBD1 might be the D (6 bases). The CDR3 is 13 residues long. The germline V gene has CDR1 GTSNPN and CDR2 SVGIG (reference sequence).

The rearrangement links TRBV11-2 to TRBJ1-2; D unclear. The germline CDR1 and CDR2 sequences are SGHAT and FQNNGV. V dropped 1 base and J dropped 13 bases, with 13 bases sitting between them. The CDR3 runs to 12 residues. The CDR3 DNA follows: TGTGCCAGCAGCTTAGTTGGATATCTGGGCACCTTC. Translated, it gives CASSLVGYLGTF.

The chain uses TRBV5-1 and TRBJ2-1; possible D gene TRBD1, 6 bases. The V gene's germline CDR1 is SGHRS and CDR2 YFSETQ. V was trimmed by 3 bases and J by 3 bases, leaving 10 bases between them. CDR3 length: 14 residues. The CDR3 coding sequence is TGCGCCAGCAGCTCCTCGACAGGCTACAATGAGCAGTTCTTC. Amino acids: CASSSSTGYNEQFF.

This clonotype was observed a few times. The V and J genes are TRBV7-2 and TRBJ2-5; 12 bases match TRBD2. The CDR3 sequence is 17 residues long. V shed 3 bases and J 6 bases; nucleotides not matched to a gene: 11. CDR1 is SGHTA, CDR2 FQGNSA, per germline. CDR3 coding DNA: TGTGCCAGCAGCTTCCCATCTAGCGGGGGGGCCGTACAGACCCAGTACTTC. It is translated as CASSFPSSGGAVQTQYF.

This clonotype was counted a few times. The genes are TRBV25-1 and TRBJ1-4, with 7 bases lining up with TRBD1. V was clipped by 1 base and J by 5 bases; unmatched bases: 4. CDR1 is MGHDK and CDR2 is SYGVNS in the germline V gene. This CDR3 is built from 15 residues. The CDR3 spells CASSELGTENEKLFF. The CDR3 DNA sequence: TGTGCCAGCAGTGAATTGGGGACAGAGAATGAAAAACTGTTTTTT.

The J gene is TRBJ2-3, the V gene TRBV7-2; D not certain. In germline, CDR1 is SGHTA, CDR2 FQGNSA. CDR3 length: 15 amino acids. V lost 3 bases, J lost 4 bases, and 14 bases lay in between. CDR3 residues: CASSLERPWADTQYF. The CDR3 DNA sequence: TGTGCCAGCAGCTTGGAGCGTCCATGGGCAGATACGCAGTATTTT.

The chain employs TRBV6-2 or TRBV6-3 and TRBJ1-2, with D tentatively TRBD1 (5 bases). CDR1 and CDR2 (germline): MNHEY, SVGEGT. V was cut by 4 bases and J by 7 bases, with 19 bases left in between. The CDR3 has 15 amino acids. The CDR3 loop reads CASSSPGDLGRGYTF. Here the CDR3 DNA reads TGTGCCAGCAGTTCCCCGGGGGACCTCGGCCGTGGCTACACCTTC.

The chain joins TRBV3-1 to TRBJ1-6; D may be TRBD1 (6 bases). CDR1 is LGHDT, CDR2 YNNKEL, per germline (reference sequence). The CDR3 extends over 16 amino acids. Between the trimmed V and J ends, which lost 0 bases and 7 bases, there was a span of 13 bases. CDR3 protein: CASSQDRTAGNSPLHF. The CDR3 region has the DNA TGTGCCAGCAGCCAAGACCGGACAGCGGGAAATTCACCCCTCCACTTT.

The CDR3, as DNA: TGTGCCAGTACCGGGACAGGGAGGCTCCTCCACTTT. Protein: CASTGTGRLLHF. This chain links TRBV6-6 with TRBJ1-6; 9 bases are a match to TRBD1. The CDR3 covers 12 residues. Unmatched junction bases numbered 9, after V lost 9 bases and J lost 15 bases. Looked up from germline, CDR1 is MNHNY and CDR2 is SVGAGI (reference sequence).

This clonotype has a single count. The CDR3 DNA sequence: TGTGCCAGCAGTTTTACGGCAGGAAATCAGCCCCAGCATTTT. It codes for CASSFTAGNQPQHF. V and J are TRBV12-3 or TRBV12-4 and TRBJ1-5; D call uncertain. Trimming took off 3 bases at V and 4 bases at J, with 10 bases between the two ends. The CDR3 covers 14 residues.